The sequence of this T cell receptor beta chain was determined in a study of T cell repertoires in cytomegalovirus infection. Study-wide background: Signatures in public TCR beta sequences pointed to both CMV infection and matching HLA type.

Concerning this clonotype: Its antigen is undetermined. An end of the junction does not agree with germline; a read error may underlie this.

TCRdb itself ran the reads through MiXCR, one entry per CDR3 protein. The sample records under 850,000 distinct CDR3 sequences, 33% being singletons. The germline V gene encodes CDR1 SQVTM and CDR2 ANQGSEA. The CDR3 is 12 amino acids. Here the sequenced sample was cultured PBMCs, taken from culture after CMV antigen stimulation. The rearrangement links TRBV29-1 to TRBJ2-7, with D maybe TRBD1 (5 bases). This clonotype was obtained from a human donor in good health (CMV status not recorded). Some clones in this sample may be carry-over from other donors' samples. This CDR3 reads CSAEGQGNEQYF. The CDR3 DNA sequence: TGCAGCGCTGAAGGTCAGGGAAACGAGCAGTACTTC.